Listed below are T cell receptor beta chains from one sample, sequenced in a study of blood T cell repertoires in COVID-19. Profiling relied on immunoSEQ multiplex PCR, and the TCRdb table lists in-frame clones only, not all of them. The repertoire has about 100,000 clones, about 91% of them found once; the top ten carry 5% to 6.5%. The sequencing input was peripheral blood. The source is a human donor in a cohort sampled during active COVID-19. Each CDR3 is given with its conserved first and last residue. D genes are given only for firm matches. Rows may omit the clone size; those that give it use once, few, many or a size class.

TRBJ2-7 | - | TRBV13 | TRBD1 | CASSPGTGRFEQYF | TGTGCCAGCAGCCCAGGGACAGGGCGTTTCGAGCAGTACTTC
TRBJ2-1 | - | TRBV6-2/TRBV6-3 | TRBD1 | CASSPGTGRSYNEQFF | TGTGCCAGCAGCCCTGGGACAGGGCGATCCTACAATGAGCAGTTCTTC
TRBJ2-7 | - | TRBV11-2 | TRBD2 | CASSLGGGKRGYEQYF | TGTGCCAGCAGCTTAGGTGGGGGGAAGCGGGGGTACGAGCAGTACTTC
TRBJ2-1 | - | TRBV5-4 | TRBD2 | CASSPAGAEQFF | TGTGCCAGCAGCCCTGCGGGAGCTGAGCAGTTCTTC
TRBJ1-1 | - | TRBV5-5 | TRBD1 | CASSPGTGGPEAFF | TGTGCCAGCAGCCCCGGGACAGGGGGCCCTGAAGCTTTCTTT
TRBJ1-2 | - | TRBV5-1 | TRBD1 | CASSLSGGLDGYTF | TGCGCCAGCAGCTTGTCAGGGGGCTTGGATGGCTACACCTTC
TRBJ2-2 | - | TRBV18 | - | CASSPETGNTGELFF | TGTGCCAGCTCACCGGAAACAGGGAACACCGGGGAGCTGTTTTTT
TRBJ2-5 | - | TRBV9 | TRBD2 | CASSVNALAEQETQYF | TGTGCCAGCAGCGTTAATGCCCTAGCGGAGCAAGAGACCCAGTACTTC
TRBJ2-7 | - | TRBV4-2 | - | CASSQAPPGASYEQYF | TGTGCCAGCAGCCAAGCCCCCCCAGGGGCATCCTACGAGCAGTACTTC
TRBJ2-1 | - | TRBV19 | TRBD2 | CASSMTGGSYNEQFF | TGTGCCAGTAGTATGACGGGAGGTTCCTACAATGAGCAGTTCTTC
TRBJ2-7 | - | TRBV5-4 | TRBD1 | CASSSTPGQGVYEQYF | TGTGCCAGCAGCTCGACACCGGGACAGGGTGTCTACGAGCAGTACTTC
TRBJ2-7 | - | TRBV13 | TRBD2 | CASSPRTSGGLPYEQYF | TGTGCCAGCAGCCCCAGGACTAGCGGGGGACTTCCCTACGAGCAGTACTTC
TRBJ2-7 | - | TRBV27 | TRBD1 | CASSFTGQGSEQYF | TGTGCCAGCAGTTTCACGGGACAGGGTTCCGAGCAGTACTTC
TRBJ2-3 | - | TRBV20-1 | - | CSASVVVTDTQYF | TGCAGTGCTAGTGTTGTCGTCACAGATACGCAGTATTTT
TRBJ1-5 | - | TRBV19 | TRBD1 | CASRKGDRGDQPQHF | TGTGCCAGTAGGAAGGGGGACAGGGGGGATCAGCCCCAGCATTTT
TRBJ2-1 | - | TRBV4-3 | - | CASSQEGHGYNEQFF | TGCGCCAGCAGCCAAGAGGGCCATGGGTACAATGAGCAGTTCTTC
TRBJ2-2 | - | TRBV5-5 | - | CASSPPSGELFF | TGTGCCAGCAGCCCCCCCAGCGGGGAGCTGTTTTTT
TRBJ2-3 | few | TRBV9 | - | CASSAQSYTDTQYF | TGTGCCAGCAGCGCCCAATCCTACACAGATACGCAGTATTTT
TRBJ2-5 | - | TRBV7-3 | TRBD2 | CASSLGGGQETQYF | TGTGCCAGCAGCTTAGGCGGGGGACAAGAGACCCAGTACTTC
TRBJ2-5 | - | TRBV6-5 | - | CASRGRGDFETQYF | TGTGCCAGCAGGGGCAGGGGAGACTTCGAGACCCAGTACTTC
TRBJ1-1 | - | TRBV6-5 | - | CASIGLRTEAFF | TGTGCCAGCATTGGACTTCGCACTGAAGCTTTCTTT
TRBJ1-3 | - | TRBV2 | - | CASGQFGNTIYF | TGTGCCAGCGGGCAGTTTGGAAACACCATATATTTT
TRBJ2-1 | - | TRBV7-3 | TRBD1 | CASSFSTGALREQFF | TGTGCCAGCAGCTTCAGTACAGGGGCCCTCAGGGAGCAGTTCTTC
TRBJ2-4 | - | TRBV6-1 | - | CASSETRQDLGKRQYF | TGTGCCAGCAGTGAAACGCGACAGGACTTGGGTAAACGGCAGTACTTC
TRBJ2-1 | once | TRBV29-1 | TRBD1 | CSVAGQGLNEQFF | TGCAGCGTCGCGGGACAGGGACTGAATGAGCAGTTCTTC